These 26 T cell receptor beta chains originate from one sample sequenced in a study of cytomegalovirus exposure and HLA in healthy donors. PCR amplification relied on 60 Vbeta primers (plus 13 Jbeta primers). Profiled with immunoSEQ multiplex PCR; TCRdb holds only in-frame clones, not every one. The sample carries about 130,000 clones, 81% recorded once. The sequenced sample consisted of PBMCs. These receptors came from a woman aged 25 to 39 in good health and CMV-seronegative.

The V gene is TRBV5-6, the J gene TRBJ2-2; 8 bases fit TRBD2. Germline CDR1 SGHDT, CDR2 YYEEEE. Trimming at V came to 4 bases and at J to 2 bases, leaving 13 bases not matched to a gene. This CDR3 spans 18 amino acids. CDR3 nucleotide sequence: TGTGCCAGCAGCCAGAGGCGGGGGGTACTCGAAAACACCGGGGAGCTGTTTTTT. Translating gives CASSQRRGVLENTGELFF.

This sequence joins TRBV7-3 and TRBJ2-1; the match to TRBD2 covers 10 bases. V dropped 5 bases and J dropped 1; count of bases not matched to a gene: 2. The germline V gene encodes CDR1 SGHTA and CDR2 FQGTGA. CDR3 size: 15 residues. The DNA of the CDR3 is TGTGCCAGCAGCACTAGCGGGGCTTCCTACAATGAGCAGTTCTTC. Residues: CASSTSGASYNEQFF.

The CDR3 region is CASSPYQGTNEKLFF. CDR3 nucleotides: TGTGCCAGCAGCCCCTATCAGGGAACTAATGAAAAACTGTTTTTT. This sequence joins TRBV9 and TRBJ1-4, with a possible D match to TRBD1 (5 bases). The germline V and J ends were trimmed by 4 bases and 1 base, with 11 bases remaining between them. The CDR3 runs to 15 residues. The germline V gene encodes CDR1 SGDLS and CDR2 YYNGEE.

The chain is built from TRBV19 and TRBJ1-5; perhaps TRBD1 as D (5 bases). This CDR3 is built from 12 residues. V was shortened by 3 bases and J by 14 bases, with 14 bases between the two germline ends. In germline, CDR1 is LNHDA, CDR2 SQIVND (reference sequence). The CDR3 loop reads CASSISAGGKHF. For the CDR3, the DNA is TGTGCCAGTAGTATTAGCGCCGGGGGTAAGCATTTT.

The rearrangement links TRBV7-3 to TRBJ2-1, with 12 bases fitting TRBD2. Trimming at V came to 5 bases and at J to 4 bases, leaving 6 bases not matched to a gene. CDR3 size: 16 residues. CDR1 is SGHTA and CDR2 is FQGTGA in the germline V gene. The CDR3 DNA is TGTGCCAGCAGCACCGGACTAGCGGGACTATACAATGAGCAGTTCTTC. Protein: CASSTGLAGLYNEQFF.

V usage is TRBV7-6 and J usage is TRBJ2-1, with 8 bases matching TRBD2. The germline V gene encodes CDR1 SGHVS and CDR2 FNYEAQ. V shed 3 bases and J 4 bases; nucleotides not matched to a gene: 5. The CDR3 covers 15 residues. This CDR3 reads CASSFSGAAYNEQFF. Here the CDR3 DNA reads TGTGCCAGCAGCTTTAGCGGGGCGGCATACAATGAGCAGTTCTTC. The full variable domain, completed using reference TRBV7-6 and TRBJ2-1, is GAGVSQSPRYKVTKRGQDVALRCDPISGHVSLYWYRQALGQGPEFLTYFNYEAQQDKSGLPNDRFSAERPEGSISTLTIQRTEQRDSAMYRCASSFSGAAYNEQFFGPGTRLTVL.

The V call is TRBV4-1, the J call TRBJ2-7; 8 positions agree with TRBD1. Germline trimming cut 4 bases from V and 5 bases from J; bases unmatched to any gene: 4. Germline lookup yields CDR1 MGHRA and CDR2 YSYEKL. The CDR3 runs 13 residues. CDR3 bases: TGCGCCAGCAGCCTTCAGGGGGCTAACGAGCAGTACTTC. Translating it yields CASSLQGANEQYF.

The V and J genes are TRBV7-9 and TRBJ2-7, with a possible D match to TRBD1 (5 bases). In germline, CDR1 is SEHNR, CDR2 FQNEAQ (reference sequence). V was trimmed by 5 bases and J by 0 bases, leaving 11 bases between them. There are 14 residues in the CDR3. The chain's CDR3 is CASSGRQSSYEQYF. The CDR3, as DNA: TGTGCCAGCAGCGGACGACAGAGCTCCTACGAGCAGTACTTC. Full variable domain (rest looked up from reference TRBV7-9 and TRBJ2-7): DTGVSQNPRHKITKRGQNVTFRCDPISEHNRLYWYRQTLGQGPEFLTYFQNEAQLEKSRLLSDRFSAERPKGSFSTLEIQRTEQGDSAMYLCASSGRQSSYEQYFGPGTRLTVT.

The rearrangement uses TRBV6-1 and TRBJ1-5; D gene unclear. V lost 2 bases and J 6 bases, leaving 11 bases between the germline ends. The CDR3 is 14 residues long. Germline lookup yields CDR1 MNHNS and CDR2 SASEGT. For the CDR3, the DNA is TGTGCCAGCAGTGAATCGGGAGGGTTTCAGCCCCAGCATTTT. Its translation: CASSESGGFQPQHF.

This sequence joins TRBV27 and TRBJ1-2; TRBD1 is a possible D gene (6 bases). Germline V gene lookup returns CDR1 MNHEY and CDR2 SMNVEV (reference sequence). Trimming stripped 4 bases from V and 3 bases from J, with 15 bases between. The CDR3 runs to 15 residues. DNA for the CDR3: TGTGCCAGCAGTTCTCATCAGGGGTGGGACTATGGCTACACCTTC. Residues: CASSSHQGWDYGYTF.

The genes are TRBV5-6 and TRBJ2-1; unclear D gene. Looked up from germline, CDR1 is SGHDT and CDR2 is YYEEEE. Between the trimmed V and J ends, which lost 0 bases and 0 bases, there was a span of 10 bases. The CDR3 totals 16 residues. CDR3 sequence reads: CASSLGSVSSYNEQFF. The CDR3 nucleotides are TGTGCCAGCAGCTTGGGTTCGGTAAGCTCCTACAATGAGCAGTTCTTC.

This clone has only one observation. The genes are TRBV7-8 and TRBJ2-2; TRBD2 aligns across 8 bases. CDR3 length: 17 amino acids. Germline V CDR1 and CDR2: SGHVS, FQNEAQ. V lost 5 bases, J lost 0 bases, and 8 bases stayed unmatched. CDR3 sequence reads: CASSASAGGTNTGELFF. In DNA, the CDR3 is TGTGCCAGCAGCGCCTCGGCGGGGGGTACGAACACCGGGGAGCTGTTTTTT.

The chain carries TRBV27 and TRBJ1-1; D remains unclear. Germline values: CDR1 MNHEY, CDR2 SMNVEV (reference sequence). The CDR3 sequence is 13 residues long. Trimming took 2 bases from V and 4 from J, leaving 8 bases between them. The CDR3 loop is CASSLGSSTEAFF. The DNA of the CDR3 is TGTGCCAGCAGTTTAGGGAGCTCCACTGAAGCTTTCTTT.

The gene calls are TRBV5-8 and TRBJ2-3; 12 positions match TRBD2. Unmatched junction bases numbered 8, after V lost 4 bases and J lost 2 bases. This CDR3 is built from 17 residues. The germline V gene encodes CDR1 SGHTS and CDR2 YDEGEE. In DNA, the CDR3 is TGTGCCAGCAGCCGCCCGGGACTAGCGGGTTCCACAGATACGCAGTATTTT. This translates into CASSRPGLAGSTDTQYF.

This chain connects TRBV19 to TRBJ1-1; D gene uncertain. V dropped 5 bases and J dropped 5 bases, with 18 bases sitting between them. Germline V gene sequence: CDR1 LNHDA, CDR2 SQIVND (reference sequence). The CDR3 spans 15 residues. CDR3: CASSGSAGLWTEAFF. In nucleotides, the CDR3 is TGTGCCAGTAGTGGGTCGGCCGGGTTGTGGACTGAAGCTTTCTTT.

The rearrangement links TRBV13 to TRBJ2-7; 11 bases match TRBD1. Trimming at V came to 0 bases and at J to 5 bases, leaving 3 bases not matched to a gene. Per germline, CDR1 PRHDT and CDR2 FYEKMQ (reference sequence). This CDR3 has 15 amino acids. The chain's CDR3 is CASSLGWTGGHEQYF. The CDR3, as DNA: TGTGCCAGCAGCTTAGGATGGACAGGGGGCCACGAGCAGTACTTC. The entire variable domain, with the rest obtained from reference TRBV13 and TRBJ2-7, is as follows: AAGVIQSPRHLIKEKRETATLKCYPIPRHDTVYWYQQGPGQDPQFLISFYEKMQSDKGSIPDRFSAQQFSDYHSELNMSSLELGDSALYFCASSLGWTGGHEQYFGPGTRLTVT.

This rearrangement joins TRBV23-1 to TRBJ2-1, with 7 bases lining up with TRBD2. TRBV23-1 is placed among ORFs of uncertain function. Trimming cost V 4 bases and J 9 bases; bases outside gene matches: 21. CDR3 length: 18 amino acids. CDR3 amino acids: CASSPNIRAGYSRGEQFF. DNA of the CDR3: TGCGCCAGCAGTCCCAATATAAGAGCGGGATACTCCCGAGGTGAGCAGTTCTTC.

The V gene is TRBV7-8, the J gene TRBJ1-6; D is undetermined. Between the trimmed V and J ends, which lost 5 bases and 7 bases, there was a span of 9 bases. The CDR3 has 13 residues. CDR1 is SGHVS and CDR2 is FQNEAQ in the germline V gene. This CDR3 is CASSPGGNSPLHF. CDR3 sequence (DNA): TGTGCCAGCAGCCCGGGTGGGAATTCACCCCTCCACTTT.

In regard to this clone: The sample contains more than one DNA sequence encoding this CDR3. This chain links TRBV4-1 with TRBJ2-7; TRBD2 matches 10 bases. This CDR3 has 17 residues. V lost 3 bases to trimming and J lost 0 bases; unmatched junction nucleotides: 8. Germline V lookup: CDR1 MGHRA, CDR2 YSYEKL. The CDR3 loop reads CASSQGGLARSSYEQYF. CDR3 sequence (DNA): TGCGCCAGCAGCCAGGGGGGACTAGCGCGAAGCTCCTACGAGCAGTACTTC.

This sequence joins TRBV12-2 and TRBJ1-5; the table's TRBD1 call for D was not verified on the DNA. TRBV12-2 is marked as a pseudogene. There are 16 residues in the CDR3. The CDR3 DNA follows: TGTGCAAGTCGCTTAGCGCAGTACAGCTTTAATCAGCCCCAGCATTTT. Residues: CASRLAQYSFNQPQHF.

For the CDR3, the DNA is TGTGCCAGCAGCTTAGCGCCGGGTTGGGAGCAGTACTTC. Its protein product is CASSLAPGWEQYF. The chain has TRBV7-9 and TRBJ2-5, with D possibly matching TRBD2 (5 bases). Germline loops: CDR1 SEHNR, CDR2 FQNEAQ (reference sequence). The length of the CDR3 is 13 residues. Trimming took off 0 bases at V and 11 bases at J, with 13 bases between the two ends.

The V gene is TRBV4-1, the J gene TRBJ1-5; the D gene is possibly TRBD1 (5 bases). In germline, CDR1 is MGHRA, CDR2 YSYEKL. Trimming removed 0 bases from V and 7 bases from J, with 13 bases in between. The CDR3 totals 15 residues. The DNA of the CDR3 is TGCGCCAGCAGCCAAGATCGGGGGTTGGGGCAGCCCCAGCATTTT. Its protein is CASSQDRGLGQPQHF.

V and J are TRBV5-1 and TRBJ1-4; TRBD1 matches at 7 bases. CDR1 and CDR2 (germline): SGHRS, YFSETQ. Trimming cost V 4 bases and J 5 bases; bases outside gene matches: 5. The CDR3 spans 14 residues. DNA of the CDR3: TGCGCCAGCAGCGTACAGGGGCAGAATGAAAAACTGTTTTTT. Translating gives CASSVQGQNEKLFF.

This clone was seen only a few times. The chain uses TRBV18 and TRBJ2-7; TRBD2 matches at 10 bases. The germline V gene has CDR1 KGHSH and CDR2 LQKENI. The CDR3 is 15 residues long. V was pared by 3 bases and J by 4 bases, with 6 bases of the junction left unmatched. The CDR3 is CASSPPSGREYEQYF. DNA for the CDR3: TGTGCCAGCTCACCTCCTAGCGGGAGAGAGTACGAGCAGTACTTC.

The J gene is TRBJ2-7, the V gene TRBV7-9, with 9 nucleotides matching TRBD1. Germline values: CDR1 SEHNR, CDR2 FQNEAQ (reference sequence). Unmatched junction bases numbered 5, after V lost 4 bases and J lost 1 base. This CDR3 has 15 amino acids. The CDR3 reads CASSSTGGLSYEQYF. In DNA form, the CDR3 reads TGTGCCAGCAGCTCGACAGGGGGTTTATCCTACGAGCAGTACTTC. Supplemented by reference TRBV7-9 and TRBJ2-7, the full variable domain reads DTGVSQNPRHKITKRGQNVTFRCDPISEHNRLYWYRQTLGQGPEFLTYFQNEAQLEKSRLLSDRFSAERPKGSFSTLEIQRTEQGDSAMYLCASSSTGGLSYEQYFGPGTRLTVT.

The rearrangement joins TRBV27 to TRBJ2-4; TRBD1 agrees at 7 bases. After removal of 6 bases from V and 9 bases from J, the junction contained 8 bases not matched to a gene. Germline values: CDR1 MNHEY, CDR2 SMNVEV (reference sequence). This CDR3 is 13 amino acids long. This CDR3 is CASSLTRDSIQYF. The CDR3 coding sequence is TGTGCCAGCAGCCTCACTAGGGACAGCATTCAGTACTTC.